This TCR beta chain came from a study of T-cell reconstitution after alpha-beta-depleted transplantation in children. V gave up 4 bases and J gave up 2 bases, with 9 bases separating them. CDR1 and CDR2 from the germline V gene are DFQATT and SNEGSKA (reference sequence). CDR3 length: 13 amino acids. As it was prepared, the TCRbeta library received unique molecular identifiers. TCRdb re-analysed the PCR reads in MiXCR, keeping a single row per CDR3 protein. The sample holds some 250,000 distinct CDR3 sequences; about 12% are singletons and the top ten take roughly 2.6%. This clonotype was seen many times.

V and J are TRBV20-1 and TRBJ2-1; D gene unclear. This TCR was sampled from a human donor who donated a stem cell graft to a child with acute lymphoblastic leukemia. The specimen comprised PBMCs from the stem cell graft donor, sampled from the stem cell graft. Here the CDR3 reads CSAKRAAYNEQFF. CDR3 nucleotide sequence: TGCAGTGCTAAAAGGGCAGCCTACAATGAGCAGTTCTTC.